The 27 T cell receptor beta chains in this list originate from one sample, sequenced in a study of cytomegalovirus exposure and HLA in healthy donors. The primer mix had 60 Vbeta and 13 Jbeta primers. Only in-frame clones appear in the TCRdb table, and some are missing; sequencing was by immunoSEQ multiplex PCR. The sample has tens of thousands of clones, around 62% seen once. Sequenced: PBMCs. The receptors shown here come from a male donor in good health and CMV-seropositive.

The chain combines TRBV9 with TRBJ2-2; 8 bases map to TRBD2. This CDR3 comprises 15 residues. Unmatched junction bases numbered 6, after V lost 7 bases and J lost 1 base. Germline V CDR1 and CDR2: SGDLS, YYNGEE. The CDR3 protein is CASRGAGGNTGELFF. CDR3 coding DNA: TGTGCCAGCCGGGGGGCGGGGGGGAACACCGGGGAGCTGTTTTTT.

This rearrangement joins TRBV18 to TRBJ2-2, with TRBD2 identical over 11 bases. This CDR3 comprises 18 residues. V was pared by 0 bases and J by 6 bases, with 9 bases of the junction left unmatched. Germline assignment: CDR1 KGHSH and CDR2 LQKENI. DNA of the CDR3: TGTGCCAGCTCACCACCGGAGGGTGCTAGCGGGAGGTCCGGGGAGCTGTTTTTT. Its protein product is CASSPPEGASGRSGELFF.

Comment on this clone: Other DNA sequences in this specimen translate into the identical CDR3. The chain has TRBV29-1 and TRBJ1-5; 8 nucleotides align to TRBD1. This CDR3 region has 13 residues. Germline V gene lookup returns CDR1 SQVTM and CDR2 ANQGSEA. V gave up 6 bases and J gave up 5 bases; unmatched junction bases: 6. In DNA, the CDR3 is TGCAGCGTGGCAGGGGGCCAGGATCAGCCCCAGCATTTT. Translation gives CSVAGGQDQPQHF.

The chain employs TRBV4-1 and TRBJ2-7, with a tentative D call TRBD1 (5 bases). This CDR3 spans 15 amino acids. Trimming removed 3 bases at V and 2 bases at J, with 14 bases between. Germline V lookup: CDR1 MGHRA, CDR2 YSYEKL. Here the CDR3 reads CASSQVTAPTYEQYF. The CDR3 bases are TGCGCCAGCAGCCAGGTGACAGCGCCCACCTACGAGCAGTACTTC.

This clone has only a few counts. The rearrangement uses TRBV7-9 and TRBJ2-1, with D possibly TRBD2 on 7 matching bases. V was shortened by 4 bases and J by 1 base, with 14 bases between the two germline ends. Germline V gene sequence: CDR1 SEHNR, CDR2 FQNEAQ (reference sequence). The CDR3 runs 16 residues. The CDR3 is CASSSAGAGSYNEQFF. Here the CDR3 DNA reads TGTGCCAGCAGCTCGGCGGGGGCGGGTTCCTACAATGAGCAGTTCTTC.

The chain combines TRBV5-4 with TRBJ1-1; 10 nucleotides align to TRBD1. The CDR3 is 15 amino acids. Germline values: CDR1 SGHNT, CDR2 YYREEE (reference sequence). V shed 0 bases and J 5 bases; nucleotides not matched to a gene: 4. CDR3 bases: TGTGCCAGCAGCTTGGGACAGGGGGCGAGGACTGAAGCTTTCTTT. This sequence encodes CASSLGQGARTEAFF.

This chain uses TRBV7-2 with TRBJ1-2; D possibly corresponds to TRBD1 (5 bases). Germline values: CDR1 SGHTA, CDR2 FQGNSA. With 5 bases removed from V and 2 bases from J, the gap between germline ends came to 9 bases. The CDR3 contains 13 residues. The CDR3 loop is CASSRPGNYGYTF. The CDR3 bases are TGTGCCAGCAGCAGACCAGGGAACTATGGCTACACCTTC.

V gene TRBV29-1 combines with J gene TRBJ2-2; no reliable D call. The germline V gene encodes CDR1 SQVTM and CDR2 ANQGSEA. The CDR3 has 12 residues. V shed 6 bases and J shed 3 bases, with 8 bases lying between them. Here the CDR3 DNA reads TGCAGCGTGAGTCGGGACACCGGGGAGCTGTTTTTT. It is translated as CSVSRDTGELFF.

The V gene is TRBV19, the J gene TRBJ1-1, with 9 positions matching TRBD1. The J segment lost 4 bases and the V segment lost 5 bases, leaving 8 bases of the junction unmatched. Germline V CDR1 and CDR2: LNHDA, SQIVND (reference sequence). The CDR3 sequence is 15 residues long. CDR3 residues: CASSPSPDRGTEAFF. In nucleotides, the CDR3 is TGTGCCAGTAGTCCCTCGCCGGACAGGGGCACTGAAGCTTTCTTT.

This chain connects TRBV5-1 to TRBJ2-7; TRBD1 agrees at 7 bases. Losses at the gene ends were 7 bases for V and 0 bases for J; bases not matched to a gene: 7. The CDR3 has 14 residues. The germline V gene has CDR1 SGHRS and CDR2 YFSETQ. CDR3: CASVQGGGSYEQYF. The CDR3 coding sequence is TGCGCCAGCGTCCAAGGGGGCGGCTCCTACGAGCAGTACTTC.

The CDR3 sequence: CASTAGANYGYTF. Written as DNA, the CDR3 is TGTGCCAGCACGGCGGGGGCAAACTATGGCTACACCTTC. J is TRBJ1-2 and V is TRBV6-5; D may be TRBD1 (6 bases). The ends were cut back, 7 bases at V and 2 bases at J, with 11 bases in the middle. CDR1 MNHEY and CDR2 SVGAGI come from the germline V gene. The CDR3 contains 13 residues.

Notes on this clone: An end of the junction differs from the germline gene, which may be a read error. The V call is TRBV28, the J call TRBJ1-2; D might be TRBD1 (6 bases). The CDR3 sequence is 11 residues long. Germline V lookup: CDR1 MDHEN, CDR2 SYDVKM. CDR3 bases: TGTGCCAGCAGTTTTTTTTGGGACATATTTTTC. Its translation is CASSFFWDIFF.

This sequence joins TRBV19 and TRBJ2-1, with TRBD2 matching over 7 bases. Germline V gene lookup returns CDR1 LNHDA and CDR2 SQIVND (reference sequence). The J segment lost 6 bases and the V segment lost 4 bases, leaving 9 bases of the junction unmatched. This CDR3 has 15 amino acids. The CDR3 nucleotides read TGTGCCAGTAGTAGGGCCGGGACTAAACTCAATGAGCAGTTCTTC. It yields the protein CASSRAGTKLNEQFF.

Concerning this clone itself: An end of the junction differs from the germline gene, which may be a read error. The chain uses TRBV7-9 and TRBJ1-1, with D unclear. The CDR3 has 12 amino acids. Germline CDR1 is SEHNR and CDR2 is FQNEAQ (reference sequence). Here the CDR3 DNA reads TGTTCCAGCAGCTTCGAGGGCACTGAAGCTTTCTTT. Translation: CSSSFEGTEAFF.

This clone was counted between two and nine times. This sequence joins TRBV7-3 and TRBJ2-2, with 7 nucleotides matching TRBD2. CDR1 is SGHTA and CDR2 is FQGTGA in the germline V gene. The CDR3 contains 15 residues. V shed 1 base, J shed 5 bases, and the junction held 4 bases outside the gene matches. DNA for the CDR3: TGTGCCAGCAGCTTAATGCTGGGGGGGACCGGGGAGCTGTTTTTT. Translating it yields CASSLMLGGTGELFF.

This clone was picked up a small number of times. CDR3: CASSLGRGNTEAFF. DNA of the CDR3: TGTGCCAGCAGCTTAGGCAGGGGTAACACTGAAGCTTTCTTT. The V gene is TRBV11-2, the J gene TRBJ1-1; weak D call: TRBD1 (6 bases). V was clipped by 1 base and J by 2 bases, with 8 bases between them. Germline V CDR1 and CDR2: SGHAT, FQNNGV. This CDR3 is 14 amino acids long.

Note on this clone: Other DNA sequences in the sample encode the same CDR3. J is TRBJ1-4 and V is TRBV28, with 9 bases lining up with TRBD1. Germline V CDR1 and CDR2: MDHEN, SYDVKM. V lost 5 bases and J lost 5; bases outside the gene matches: 6. The CDR3 consists of 15 residues. This chain's CDR3 is CASSLPGTGNEKLFF. The CDR3 DNA follows: TGTGCCAGCAGTCTTCCCGGGACAGGGAATGAAAAACTGTTTTTT.

This chain joins TRBV5-8 and TRBJ2-3, with D unresolved. The germline V and J ends were trimmed by 1 base and 1 base, with 7 bases remaining between them. The CDR3 runs 14 residues. Germline CDR1 and CDR2: SGHTS and YDEGEE. CDR3 bases: TGTGCCAGCAGCTTGCCTTCCGGCACAGATACGCAGTATTTT. It encodes CASSLPSGTDTQYF. Full variable domain (rest looked up from reference TRBV5-8 and TRBJ2-3): EAGVTQSPTHLIKTRGQQATLRCSPISGHTSVYWYQQALGLGLQFLLWYDEGEERNRGNFPPRFSGRQFPNYSSELNVNALELEDSALYLCASSLPSGTDTQYFGPGTRLTVL.

CDR3 residues: CASTGGQGFWANTIYF. In nucleotides, the CDR3 is TGTGCCAGCACGGGAGGTCAGGGGTTTTGGGCAAACACCATATATTTT. The chain joins TRBV28 to TRBJ1-3; a weak D match, TRBD1 (6 bases). This CDR3 is 16 amino acids long. CDR1 MDHEN and CDR2 SYDVKM come from the germline V gene. Trimming took 7 bases from V and 6 from J, leaving 22 bases between them.

The CDR3 DNA reads TGTGCCAGCATCCCGGCAGGGGGCTCCTACAATGAGCAGTTCTTC. This gives the protein CASIPAGGSYNEQFF. The J gene is TRBJ2-1, the V gene TRBV6-1, with 7 positions matching TRBD1. This CDR3 region has 15 residues. Germline CDR1 is MNHNS and CDR2 is SASEGT. V lost 7 bases, J lost 0 bases, and 6 bases stayed unmatched.

The J gene is TRBJ2-3, the V gene TRBV7-6; perhaps TRBD2 as D (5 bases). Trimming cost V 3 bases and J 8 bases, with 18 bases left between them. The germline CDR1 and CDR2 sequences are SGHVS and FNYEAQ. This CDR3 region has 15 residues. CDR3 DNA: TGTGCCAGCAGCTTGCCCACTATCGGGGAGAGTACGCAGTATTTT. It codes for CASSLPTIGESTQYF.

The chain has TRBV11-2 and TRBJ1-3; maybe TRBD1 (6 bases). CDR3 size: 14 residues. V was shortened by 1 base and J by 4 bases, with 8 bases between the two germline ends. In germline, CDR1 is SGHAT, CDR2 FQNNGV. This CDR3 is CASSLGQAGNTIYF. Written as DNA, the CDR3 is TGTGCCAGCAGCTTAGGACAGGCCGGAAACACCATATATTTT. The entire variable domain, with the rest obtained from reference TRBV11-2 and TRBJ1-3, is as follows: EAGVAQSPRYKIIEKRQSVAFWCNPISGHATLYWYQQILGQGPKLLIQFQNNGVVDDSQLPKDRFSAERLKGVDSTLKIQPAKLEDSAVYLCASSLGQAGNTIYFGEGSWLTVV.

This clone has a handful of counts. The chain has TRBV7-8 and TRBJ1-2, with TRBD1 as a possible D gene (6 bases). CDR1 SGHVS and CDR2 FQNEAQ come from the germline V gene. The CDR3 length is 15 residues. V was cut by 0 bases and J by 4 bases, with 12 bases left in between. The CDR3 sequence: CASSLARQASYGYTF. The CDR3 DNA is TGTGCCAGCAGCTTAGCGAGACAGGCCTCCTATGGCTACACCTTC.

CDR3 protein: CASSVSGGQGDEQFF. CDR3 DNA sequence: TGTGCCAGCTCCGTTTCGGGGGGACAGGGTGATGAGCAGTTCTTC. The J gene is TRBJ2-1, the V gene TRBV7-3; 9 bases are a match to TRBD1. With V trimmed by 8 bases and J by 8 bases, 13 bases remained unmatched. CDR3 length: 15 residues. Germline V gives CDR1 SGHTA, CDR2 FQGTGA.

This chain connects TRBV6-5 to TRBJ1-1, with 8 nucleotides matching TRBD1. The CDR3 contains 16 residues. Germline V gives CDR1 MNHEY, CDR2 SVGAGI. Trimming at V came to 4 bases and at J to 2 bases, leaving 9 bases not matched to a gene. In nucleotides, the CDR3 is TGTGCCAGCAGTTCCCTACGACAGGGGACCAACACTGAAGCTTTCTTT. It yields the protein CASSSLRQGTNTEAFF.

The chain uses TRBV7-6 and TRBJ2-5, with D possibly TRBD1 on 5 matching bases. V lost 2 bases and J lost 0, with 7 bases in between. This CDR3 comprises 14 residues. Germline V gene sequence: CDR1 SGHVS, CDR2 FNYEAQ. This chain's CDR3 is CASSLRQNQETQYF. CDR3 in DNA: TGTGCCAGCAGCTTACGACAGAACCAAGAGACCCAGTACTTC. The whole variable domain, remainder taken from reference TRBV7-6 and TRBJ2-5, is GAGVSQSPRYKVTKRGQDVALRCDPISGHVSLYWYRQALGQGPEFLTYFNYEAQQDKSGLPNDRFSAERPEGSISTLTIQRTEQRDSAMYRCASSLRQNQETQYFGPGTRLLVL.

CDR3 coding DNA: TGTGCCAGCCGGCGGGGACAGGGCAATCAGCCCCAGCATTTT. It yields the protein CASRRGQGNQPQHF. The chain couples TRBV28 to TRBJ1-5, with TRBD1 matching 8 bases. The CDR3 covers 14 residues. The germline CDR1 and CDR2 sequences are MDHEN and SYDVKM. The J segment lost 2 bases and the V segment lost 8 bases, leaving 5 bases of the junction unmatched.